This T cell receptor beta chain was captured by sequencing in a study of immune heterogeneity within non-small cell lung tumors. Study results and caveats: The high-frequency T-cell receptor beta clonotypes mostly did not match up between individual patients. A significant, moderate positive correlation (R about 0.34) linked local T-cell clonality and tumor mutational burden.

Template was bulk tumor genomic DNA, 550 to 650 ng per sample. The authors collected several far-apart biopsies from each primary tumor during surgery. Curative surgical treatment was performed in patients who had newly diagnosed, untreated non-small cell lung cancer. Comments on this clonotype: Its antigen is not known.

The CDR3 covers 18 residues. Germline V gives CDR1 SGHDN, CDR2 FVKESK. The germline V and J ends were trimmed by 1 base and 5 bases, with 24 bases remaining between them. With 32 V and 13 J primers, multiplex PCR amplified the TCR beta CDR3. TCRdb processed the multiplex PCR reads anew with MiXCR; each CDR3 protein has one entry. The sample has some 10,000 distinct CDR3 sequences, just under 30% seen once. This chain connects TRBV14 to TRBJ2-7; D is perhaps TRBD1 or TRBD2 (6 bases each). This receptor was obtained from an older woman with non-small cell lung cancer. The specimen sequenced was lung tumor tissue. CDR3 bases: TGTGCCAGCAGCCAAGCCGGATTCTGGGTCAGGGGACTGAACGAGCAGTACTTC. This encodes CASSQAGFWVRGLNEQYF.